This passage covers 15 T cell receptor beta chains from one sample sequenced in a study of radiation and T cells in renal cell carcinoma. Data came from immunoSEQ multiplex PCR; TCRdb stores just in-frame clones and leaves some out. This table holds about 140,000 clones, less than 85% found once. Stated time point: baseline pretreatment blood. The treatment: 15 Gy SBRT to primary tumor, nephrectomy 4 weeks later. Specimen: blood, collected from a patient whose treatment included radiotherapy and nephrectomy. Receptors originate from a woman aged 45-65 years with renal cell carcinoma.

J is TRBJ2-5 and V is TRBV5-1; TRBD1 aligns across 8 bases. Per the germline V gene, CDR1 is SGHRS and CDR2 is YFSETQ. Trimming at V came to 2 bases and at J to 5 bases, leaving 8 bases not matched to a gene. The CDR3 is 15 residues long. In DNA, the CDR3 is TGCGCCAGCAGCTTATACACAGGGGGTGTTGAGACCCAGTACTTC. It encodes CASSLYTGGVETQYF.

The chain is built from TRBV7-9 and TRBJ1-3; 9 nucleotides line up with TRBD1. V gave up 6 bases and J gave up 3 bases; unmatched junction bases: 15. CDR3 length: 18 amino acids. Germline loops: CDR1 SEHNR, CDR2 FQNEAQ (reference sequence). Here the CDR3 DNA reads TGTGCCAGCAGATCCGGGACAGGGCTCCGGGGGTTTGGAAACACCATATATTTT. Translation gives CASRSGTGLRGFGNTIYF.

V is TRBV9 and J is TRBJ2-5, with a possible D match to TRBD1 (5 bases). Trimming shortened V by 0 bases and J by 2 bases, and 11 bases separated the two germline ends. CDR1 and CDR2 from the germline V gene are SGDLS and YYNGEE. The length of the CDR3 is 15 residues. As DNA, the CDR3 is TGTGCCAGCAGCGTAGGAGGCAGGGTTCAAGAGACCCAGTACTTC. Protein product: CASSVGGRVQETQYF.

The rearrangement uses TRBV5-1 and TRBJ2-5; 13 bases line up with TRBD2. Germline CDR1 SGHRS, CDR2 YFSETQ. The CDR3 has 16 residues. The trim removed 7 bases at V and 1 base at J, leaving 7 bases unmatched. The CDR3 bases are TGCGCCAGCGGGCTGACTAGCGGGGGGCCCCAAGAGACCCAGTACTTC. This gives the protein CASGLTSGGPQETQYF.

V and J are TRBV9 and TRBJ2-5, with 7 nucleotides matching TRBD2. Germline V lookup: CDR1 SGDLS, CDR2 YYNGEE. The CDR3 has 15 amino acids. V lost 0 bases and J lost 4; bases outside the gene matches: 6. CDR3 in DNA: TGTGCCAGCAGCGTAGGGCTCGGGGGGAGAGAGACCCAGTACTTC. Translation: CASSVGLGGRETQYF.

The CDR3 sequence is CASSADSYEQYF. The CDR3 coding sequence is TGTGCCAGCAGTGCCGACAGTTACGAGCAGTACTTC. This chain links TRBV28 with TRBJ2-7; D perhaps matches TRBD1 (5 bases). Between the trimmed V and J ends, which lost 5 bases and 4 bases, there was a span of 9 bases. The CDR3 covers 12 residues. Germline values: CDR1 MDHEN, CDR2 SYDVKM.

The chain links TRBV6-1 to TRBJ1-1; D gene ambiguous. With 2 bases removed from V and 5 bases from J, the gap between germline ends came to 6 bases. Germline V gene sequence: CDR1 MNHNS, CDR2 SASEGT. The CDR3 loop spans 12 amino acids. CDR3 nucleotides: TGTGCCAGCAGTGAACGGTGGACTGAAGCTTTCTTT. Amino acid sequence: CASSERWTEAFF.

The chain links TRBV29-1 to TRBJ2-5, with 7 bases matching TRBD1. The trim removed 3 bases at V and 4 bases at J, leaving 2 bases unmatched. The CDR3 loop spans 12 amino acids. Germline CDR1 and CDR2: SQVTM and ANQGSEA. This CDR3 is CSVETGPETQYF. The CDR3 nucleotides read TGCAGCGTTGAGACAGGGCCAGAGACCCAGTACTTC. The full variable domain, completed using reference TRBV29-1 and TRBJ2-5, is SAVISQKPSRDICQRGTSLTIQCQVDSQVTMMFWYRQQPGQSLTLIATANQGSEATYESGFVIDKFPISRPNLTFSTLTVSNMSPEDSSIYLCSVETGPETQYFGPGTRLLVL.

The V and J genes are TRBV4-3 and TRBJ1-2, with D unclear. The CDR3 runs 13 residues. Looked up from germline, CDR1 is LGHNA and CDR2 is YSLEER. V lost 0 bases to trimming and J lost 7 bases, with 9 bases between them. CDR3 loop: CASSQDERVGYTF. CDR3 bases: TGCGCCAGCAGCCAAGATGAGAGGGTTGGCTACACCTTC.

The rearrangement joins TRBV29-1 to TRBJ1-2; TRBD1 is a possible D gene (6 bases). Trimming shortened V by 3 bases and J by 6 bases, and 11 bases separated the two germline ends. Germline V CDR1 and CDR2: SQVTM, ANQGSEA. CDR3 size: 12 residues. CDR3 region: CSVDPGANGYTF. CDR3 DNA sequence: TGCAGCGTTGATCCAGGGGCCAATGGCTACACCTTC.

CDR3 sequence: CASSLGAAGGPAEQYF. The CDR3 nucleotides read TGTGCCAGCAGTTTAGGGGCGGCGGGAGGGCCAGCCGAGCAGTACTTC. V is TRBV27 and J is TRBJ2-7; 9 positions match TRBD2. CDR3 length equals 16 residues. The ends lost 2 bases at V and 6 bases at J; junction bases unmatched: 11. Germline values: CDR1 MNHEY, CDR2 SMNVEV (reference sequence).

The chain joins TRBV6-4 to TRBJ2-3, with TRBD2 matching over 12 bases. The V gene's germline CDR1 is MRHNA and CDR2 SNTAGT. V shed 2 bases and J 0 bases; nucleotides not matched to a gene: 9. This CDR3 comprises 19 residues. The CDR3 DNA follows: TGTGCCAGCAGTGACAGACTAGCGGGAGTTATTCTCAGCACAGATACGCAGTATTTT. It specifies CASSDRLAGVILSTDTQYF.

The V call is TRBV30, the J call TRBJ2-2; D is perhaps TRBD1 (6 bases). Germline V gives CDR1 GTSNPN, CDR2 SVGIG (reference sequence). The CDR3 is 13 residues long. The germline V and J ends were trimmed by 7 bases and 4 bases, with 13 bases remaining between them. The CDR3 here is CASKTGFTGELFF. CDR3 sequence (DNA): TGTGCCTCCAAGACAGGATTCACCGGGGAGCTGTTTTTT.

The DNA for the CDR3 is TGTGCCAGCAGCTCGAAGGGGGAGGGCCGAAACGAGCAGTACTTC. Translation gives CASSSKGEGRNEQYF. The V call is TRBV5-4, the J call TRBJ2-7; D might be TRBD2 (7 bases). V dropped 3 bases and J dropped 5 bases, with 18 bases sitting between them. The germline gives CDR1 SGHNT, CDR2 YYREEE (reference sequence). The CDR3 loop spans 15 amino acids.

This chain links TRBV7-8 with TRBJ1-1, with a weak D call TRBD1 (6 bases). Trimming pared 5 bases from V and 3 bases from J, leaving 13 bases between. Germline V gene data show CDR1 as SGHVS and CDR2 as FQNEAQ. CDR3 size: 14 residues. This CDR3 reads CASSPPGVDTEAFF. Here the CDR3 DNA reads TGTGCCAGCAGCCCCCCAGGGGTTGACACTGAAGCTTTCTTT.